This TCR beta chain was recovered during a study of T-cell reconstitution after alpha-beta-depleted transplantation in children. This clonotype appeared a few times. Unique molecular identifiers tagged the TCRbeta library. TCRdb fed the PCR reads into MiXCR, producing one record per CDR3 protein. This table has just under 550,000 distinct CDR3 sequences, approximately 20% appearing once. V was shortened by 6 bases and J by 8 bases, with 22 bases between the two germline ends. The germline CDR1 and CDR2 sequences are DFQATT and SNEGSKA (reference sequence). The CDR3 runs 14 residues. The chain uses TRBV20-1 and TRBJ1-2; D might be TRBD1 (6 bases). Sequenced here: PBMCs from the stem cell graft donor, sampled from the stem cell graft. This receptor was taken from a human donor who donated a stem cell graft to a child with acute lymphoblastic leukemia. The CDR3 protein is CSAPRSRGGWGYTF. The CDR3 nucleotides read TGCAGTGCCCCCCGGAGCAGGGGTGGTTGGGGCTACACCTTC.